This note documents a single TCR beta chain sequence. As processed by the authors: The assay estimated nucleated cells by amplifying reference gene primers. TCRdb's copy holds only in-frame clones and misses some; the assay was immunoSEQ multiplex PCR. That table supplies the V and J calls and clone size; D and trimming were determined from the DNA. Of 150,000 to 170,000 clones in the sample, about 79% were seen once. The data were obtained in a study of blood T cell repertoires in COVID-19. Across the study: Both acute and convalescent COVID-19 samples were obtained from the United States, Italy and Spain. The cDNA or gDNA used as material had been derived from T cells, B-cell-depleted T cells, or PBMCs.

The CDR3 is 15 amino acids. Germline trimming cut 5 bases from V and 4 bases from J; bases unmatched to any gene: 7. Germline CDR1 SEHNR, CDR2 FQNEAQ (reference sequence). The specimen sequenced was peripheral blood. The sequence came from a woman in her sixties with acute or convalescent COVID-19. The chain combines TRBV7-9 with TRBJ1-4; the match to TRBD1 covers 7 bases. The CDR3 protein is CASSQGVADNEKLFF. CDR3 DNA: TGTGCCAGCAGCCAGGGGGTGGCTGATAATGAAAAACTGTTTTTT.